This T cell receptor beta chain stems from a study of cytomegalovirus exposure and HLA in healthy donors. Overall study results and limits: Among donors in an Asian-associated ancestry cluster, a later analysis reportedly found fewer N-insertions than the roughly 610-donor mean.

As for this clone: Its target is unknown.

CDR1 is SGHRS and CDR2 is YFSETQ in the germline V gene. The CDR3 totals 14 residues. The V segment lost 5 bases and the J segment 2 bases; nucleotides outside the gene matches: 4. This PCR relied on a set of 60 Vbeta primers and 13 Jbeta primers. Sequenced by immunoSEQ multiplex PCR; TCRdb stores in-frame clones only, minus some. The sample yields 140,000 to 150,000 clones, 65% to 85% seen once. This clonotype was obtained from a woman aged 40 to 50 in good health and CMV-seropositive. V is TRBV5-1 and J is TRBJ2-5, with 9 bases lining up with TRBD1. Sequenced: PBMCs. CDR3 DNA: TGCGCCAGCAGTGAAGGGACAGGGCAAGAGACCCAGTACTTC. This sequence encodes CASSEGTGQETQYF.